This T cell receptor (beta chain) was captured by sequencing in a study of T cell changes during pregnancy in multiple sclerosis. Assay: immunoSEQ multiplex PCR; the TCRdb copy retains only in-frame clones and omits some. The sample records about 70,000 clones, over 85% being singletons. Sequenced material: peripheral blood, taken in the third trimester of pregnancy. The receptor was isolated from a female donor with multiple sclerosis, enrolled in a pregnancy study.

CDR3: CASSDPNGDTQYF. CDR3 DNA sequence: TGTGCCAGCAGTGACCCCAACGGAGATACGCAGTATTTT. J is TRBJ2-3 and V is TRBV25-1, with no clear D. CDR3 length equals 13 residues. The germline V gene encodes CDR1 MGHDK and CDR2 SYGVNS. With 3 bases removed from V and 5 bases from J, the gap between germline ends came to 9 bases. Supplemented by reference TRBV25-1 and TRBJ2-3, the full variable domain reads EADIYQTPRYLVIGTGKKITLECSQTMGHDKMYWYQQDPGMELHLIHYSYGVNSTEKGDLSSESTVSRIRTEHFPLTLESARPSHTSQYLCASSDPNGDTQYFGPGTRLTVL.